This T cell receptor (beta chain) was profiled in a study of shared clonotypes between healthy human individuals. This CDR3 region has 13 residues. V lost 6 bases and J 6 bases, leaving 17 bases between the germline ends. Germline V gene sequence: CDR1 SQVTM, CDR2 ANQGSEA. Profiled with immunoSEQ multiplex PCR; TCRdb holds only in-frame clones, not every one. In the table there are more than 2 million clones, 90% to 96% of which are singletons. Sample: naive CD4+ T cells sorted from blood. Subset here: CD45RA+ positively selected. This TCR was sampled from a man younger than 35 in good health. The chain is built from TRBV29-1 and TRBJ1-1; a possible D gene is TRBD1 (6 bases). The CDR3 DNA follows: TGCAGCGTCGACCCGGGCAGGGGAGCTGAAGCTTTCTTT. Amino acids: CSVDPGRGAEAFF.